A single sample gave rise to the 13 T cell receptor beta chains below, sequenced in a study of shared clonotypes between healthy human individuals (dated by TCRdb to the early 2020s). The receptor library was made with the immunoSEQ multiplex PCR assay. TCRdb's version of the immuneACCESS table is confined to in-frame rearrangements and falls short of the full clone set. An unresolved V gene accounts for under half of the shortfall where checked; the remainder is of unknown origin. Within this sample are 1.4 million to 1.5 million clones, with more than 95% of them counted one time only. About 1% of the sample goes to the ten largest clones. The sample consisted of naive CD4+ T cells sorted from blood. The cell subset or site label corresponds to: CD45RA+ positively selected. The receptor set was obtained from a man in his thirties or forties in good health.

The rearrangement joins TRBV5-3 to TRBJ2-6, with 7 bases aligning to TRBD2. TRBV5-3 is flagged as an ORF with uncertain function. This CDR3 region has 19 residues. J lost 0 bases, V lost 0 bases, and 9 bases had no gene match. The CDR3 DNA follows: TGTGCCAGAAGCTTGGGACTAGCCGATTTACTCTCTGGGGCCAACGTCCTGACTTTC. Its protein product is CARSLGLADLLSGANVLTF.

As regards this clone: A read error may produce the germline difference seen at one junction end. V usage is TRBV5-1 and J usage is TRBJ2-1; 9 bases fit TRBD2. This CDR3 region has 16 residues. The germline CDR1 and CDR2 sequences are SGHRS and YFSETQ. CDR3 in amino acids: CASNLAGGPTYNEQFF. DNA for the CDR3: TGCGCCAGCAACTTGGCGGGAGGGCCAACCTACAATGAGCAGTTCTTC. Drawing the rest from reference TRBV5-1 and TRBJ2-1, the complete variable domain is KAGVTQTPRYLIKTRGQQVTLSCSPISGHRSVSWYQQTPGQGLQFLFEYFSETQRNKGNFPGRFSGRQFSNSRSEMNVSTLELGDSALYLCASNLAGGPTYNEQFFGPGTRLTVL.

This rearrangement joins TRBV28 to TRBJ2-7, with 10 bases aligning to TRBD1. The V segment lost 8 bases and the J segment 3 bases; nucleotides outside the gene matches: 4. This CDR3 contains 13 residues. Germline CDR1 MDHEN, CDR2 SYDVKM. The CDR3 spells CASLGQGNYEQYF. CDR3 sequence (DNA): TGTGCCAGCCTGGGACAGGGGAACTACGAGCAGTACTTC.

The V and J genes are TRBV14 and TRBJ1-1, with TRBD1 identical over 7 bases. V trimming: 5 bases; J trimming: 3 bases; junction bases outside the gene matches: 6. The germline gives CDR1 SGHDN, CDR2 FVKESK. CDR3 length equals 14 residues. CDR3 sequence: CASSNQGGDTEAFF. CDR3 DNA: TGTGCCAGCAGCAACCAGGGGGGCGACACTGAAGCTTTCTTT.

This chain connects TRBV5-4 to TRBJ2-7; 11 bases match TRBD2. The CDR3 runs 16 residues. Germline CDR1 reads SGHNT; CDR2 reads YYREEE (reference sequence). J was trimmed by 5 bases and V by 4 bases; bases with no gene match: 11. The CDR3 DNA is TGTGCCAGCAGCACGCGAAGAGGGACTAGCGGAAACGAGCAGTACTTC. Its protein product is CASSTRRGTSGNEQYF.

The rearrangement links TRBV29-1 to TRBJ2-7; 7 nucleotides line up with TRBD2. V was pared by 6 bases and J by 2 bases, with 4 bases of the junction left unmatched. The CDR3 length is 12 residues. Germline lookup yields CDR1 SQVTM and CDR2 ANQGSEA. The CDR3 loop is CSVMREPYEQYF. The CDR3 bases are TGCAGCGTGATGCGGGAGCCCTACGAGCAGTACTTC.

The genes are TRBV7-9 and TRBJ2-6, with D possibly being TRBD2 (6 bases). The ends were cut back, 2 bases at V and 0 bases at J, with 11 bases in the middle. CDR3 length: 17 residues. Germline assignment: CDR1 SEHNR and CDR2 FQNEAQ (reference sequence). CDR3 protein: CASSLLAAHSGANVLTF. The CDR3 nucleotides read TGTGCCAGCAGCTTATTAGCGGCGCACTCTGGGGCCAACGTCCTGACTTTC.

The chain has TRBV2 and TRBJ2-3, with a weak D call TRBD2 (6 bases). Germline V lookup: CDR1 SNHLY, CDR2 FYNNEI. CDR3 length: 13 amino acids. Trimming left V 0 bases short and J 5 bases short, with 6 bases between. The CDR3 loop reads CASSEARGDTQYF. In nucleotides, the CDR3 is TGTGCCAGCAGTGAAGCGCGGGGAGATACGCAGTATTTT.

The chain recombines TRBV2 with TRBJ2-3, with D maybe TRBD2 (7 bases). CDR1 is SNHLY and CDR2 is FYNNEI in the germline V gene. The CDR3 has 15 residues. Trimming left V 8 bases short and J 5 bases short, with 20 bases between. CDR3 coding DNA: TGTGCCAGCGCTAATGGGGGGGCGCCGAGAGATACGCAGTATTTT. This codes for CASANGGAPRDTQYF.

Here the CDR3 DNA reads TGTGCCAGCAGCGAGGGGGGAGGGGCCACAGATACGCAGTATTTT. It yields the protein CASSEGGGATDTQYF. The chain has TRBV14 and TRBJ2-3, with D perhaps matching TRBD2 (7 bases). Germline V lookup: CDR1 SGHDN, CDR2 FVKESK. V was cut by 5 bases and J by 2 bases, with 14 bases left in between. This CDR3 region has 15 residues.

The chain uses TRBV27 and TRBJ1-4, with D uncertain. Germline V lookup: CDR1 MNHEY, CDR2 SMNVEV (reference sequence). Between the trimmed V and J ends, which lost 8 bases and 0 bases, there was a span of 7 bases. This CDR3 comprises 13 residues. The CDR3, as DNA: TGTGCCAGCCGAACCACAACTAATGAAAAACTGTTTTTT. Amino acids: CASRTTTNEKLFF.

The CDR3 coding sequence is TGTGCCAGCAGCTTAGGGCCAGGGTGGGAGGAGTACTTC. Amino acids: CASSLGPGWEEYF. The chain employs TRBV7-3 and TRBJ2-7; D is possibly TRBD2 (6 bases). There are 13 residues in the CDR3. From germline, CDR1 is SGHTA and CDR2 FQGTGA. The V and J ends lost 2 bases and 11 bases respectively, with 16 bases between them.

In nucleotides, the CDR3 is TGTGCCAGCAGCCCCCTACTAGCGAATGAGCAGTTCTTC. It translates to CASSPLLANEQFF. The rearrangement links TRBV14 to TRBJ2-1; 7 positions match TRBD2. The CDR3 totals 13 residues. Germline V gene lookup returns CDR1 SGHDN and CDR2 FVKESK. With V trimmed by 4 bases and J by 7 bases, 4 bases remained unmatched.